Sequencing of this T cell receptor beta chain was carried out in a study of T cell responses to AZD1222 COVID-19 vaccine. Study observations and caveats: Spike was spanned by vaccine-associated CD4 TCRs, which were dominant at 160-218 and 743-854.

This CDR3 comprises 16 residues. In germline, CDR1 is SGHRS, CDR2 YFSETQ. Trimming took off 2 bases at V and 4 bases at J, with 16 bases between the two ends. The repertoire was sequenced with immunoSEQ multiplex PCR; TCRdb's copy has only in-frame clones and lacks some. The repertoire has approximately 150,000 clones, approximately 93% of them found once; the top ten carry approximately 1%. This clone has a single count. Its antigen remains unidentified. The source of this sequence is an adult in good health. The input for sequencing was peripheral blood, taken on day 0 of AZD1222 vaccination. The rearrangement links TRBV5-1 to TRBJ1-3; D is unresolved. The CDR3 sequence is CASSFGEVGPGNTIYF. As DNA, the CDR3 is TGCGCCAGCAGCTTCGGAGAGGTAGGGCCCGGAAACACCATATATTTT.